This record covers a single T cell receptor beta chain. The sample is drawn from a study of blood T cell repertoires in COVID-19. Study in general: Nucleic acid was either cDNA or gDNA, and it came from T cells, B-cell-depleted T cells, or PBMCs.

Produced via immunoSEQ multiplex PCR; TCRdb's table is partial and in-frame only. The data contain roughly 380,000 clones, less than 85% of them seen just once; the ten biggest clones take up 3.6%. This CDR3 is built from 16 residues. Germline loops: CDR1 LGHDT, CDR2 YNNKEL (reference sequence). V shed 0 bases and J shed 2 bases, with 11 bases lying between them. This receptor was identified in a woman in her late teens or twenties with acute or convalescent COVID-19. What was sequenced was peripheral blood. The J gene is TRBJ1-3, the V gene TRBV3-1 (or the pseudogene TRBV3-2); D remains unclear. CDR3 residues: CASSQDKAGTGNTIYF. DNA of the CDR3: TGTGCCAGCAGCCAAGATAAGGCGGGAACTGGAAACACCATATATTTT.